Each of the 18 T cell receptor beta chains below was sequenced from the same sample in a study of T cell responses to AZD1222 COVID-19 vaccine. Profiling relied on immunoSEQ multiplex PCR, and the TCRdb table lists in-frame clones only, not all of them. Here the sample spans 40,000 to 50,000 clones, around 80% being singletons. Specimen: peripheral blood, collected 28 days after the second AZD1222 dose. The origin of the receptors is an adult who received the AZD1222 COVID-19 vaccine.

The chain carries TRBV9 and TRBJ1-2; D is ambiguous. CDR3 length: 13 residues. Germline values: CDR1 SGDLS, CDR2 YYNGEE. V was trimmed by 0 bases and J by 6 bases, leaving 9 bases between them. CDR3 amino acids: CASSVEGVDGYTF. The CDR3 nucleotides are TGTGCCAGCAGCGTAGAGGGTGTTGATGGCTACACCTTC. The whole variable domain, filled in from reference TRBV9 and TRBJ1-2, reads DSGVTQTPKHLITATGQRVTLRCSPRSGDLSVYWYQQSLDQGLQFLIQYYNGEERAKGNILERFSAQQFPDLHSELNLSSLELGDSALYFCASSVEGVDGYTFGSGTRLTVV.

The chain combines TRBV19 with TRBJ1-2; possibly TRBD1 for D (6 bases). V lost 2 bases to trimming and J lost 7 bases, with 23 bases between them. Germline assignment: CDR1 LNHDA and CDR2 SQIVND (reference sequence). The CDR3 covers 17 residues. The DNA of the CDR3 is TGTGCCAGTAGTATATTTGGCAGGGGAGCCTCTTCTGGTGGCTACACCTTC. It translates to CASSIFGRGASSGGYTF.

This chain uses TRBV5-1 with TRBJ2-3, with D hard to call. This CDR3 has 13 residues. Germline CDR1 and CDR2: SGHRS and YFSETQ. The V gene lost 5 bases and the J gene lost 6 bases, with 13 bases spanning the gap. CDR3 in DNA: TGCGCCAGCAGAGGACGGCCTGGGGATACGCAGTATTTT. This translates into CASRGRPGDTQYF.

The chain recombines TRBV6-5 with TRBJ1-2; perhaps TRBD1 as D (6 bases). The CDR3 spans 13 residues. Trimming removed 5 bases at V and 5 bases at J, with 12 bases between. Germline V gene sequence: CDR1 MNHEY, CDR2 SVGAGI. The CDR3 nucleotides are TGTGCCAGCAGTCTGACAGGCGGGTATGGCTACACCTTC. It is translated as CASSLTGGYGYTF.

As concerns this clone: The junction departs from the called germline gene at one end, perhaps through a read error. The gene calls are TRBV5-6 and TRBJ1-2, with D possibly TRBD1 on 6 matching bases. The length of the CDR3 is 11 residues. The germline V gene encodes CDR1 SGHDT and CDR2 YYEEEE. The CDR3 nucleotides are TGTGCCAGCACCTTTCAGGGGTCTTGGCACTTC. Its protein product is CASTFQGSWHF. Combining the CDR3 with reference TRBV5-6 and TRBJ1-2 gives the whole variable domain DAGVTQSPTHLIKTRGQQVTLRCSPKSGHDTVSWYQQALGQGPQFIFQYYEEEERQRGNFPDRFSGHQFPNYSSELNVNALLLGDSALYLCASTFQGSWHFGSGTRLTVV.

This clone was detected only a few times. The J gene is TRBJ1-1, the V gene TRBV6-2 or TRBV6-3; no clear D gene. Germline lookup yields CDR1 MNHEY and CDR2 SVGEGT. Trimming removed 2 bases from V and 6 bases from J, with 31 bases in between. CDR3 size: 20 residues. The CDR3 bases are TGTGCCAGCAGTTACCCCACGGGGTCCCGGAGTTTTTTTCTGGAAGCTGAAGCTTTCTTT. It is translated as CASSYPTGSRSFFLEAEAFF.

This clone was counted only a few times. The rearrangement uses TRBV9 and TRBJ1-3; D gene unclear. Germline CDR1 reads SGDLS; CDR2 reads YYNGEE. This CDR3 has 17 amino acids. The ends were cut back, 0 bases at V and 2 bases at J, with 15 bases in the middle. CDR3 loop: CASSVANQAFTGNTIYF. The CDR3 coding sequence is TGTGCCAGCAGCGTAGCTAACCAGGCTTTTACTGGAAACACCATATATTTT.

The chain has TRBV7-3 and TRBJ2-1, with D tentatively TRBD1 or TRBD2 (6 bases each). Looked up from germline, CDR1 is SGHTA and CDR2 is FQGTGA. The CDR3 has 13 amino acids. V was cut by 5 bases and J by 5 bases, with 10 bases left in between. As DNA, the CDR3 is TGTGCCAGCAGCCGGGGGCGCCACAATGAGCAGTTCTTC. It translates to CASSRGRHNEQFF.

The J gene is TRBJ2-3, the V gene TRBV19; a weak D match, TRBD1 (6 bases). Germline V gene sequence: CDR1 LNHDA, CDR2 SQIVND (reference sequence). The CDR3 extends over 13 amino acids. V lost 5 bases and J lost 6, with 12 bases in between. The CDR3 loop is CASSFGQGDTQYF. CDR3 sequence (DNA): TGTGCCAGTAGTTTTGGTCAGGGGGATACGCAGTATTTT.

The chain couples TRBV2 to TRBJ1-2; D is unclear. CDR1 is SNHLY, CDR2 FYNNEI, per germline. The CDR3 consists of 12 residues. V shed 5 bases and J shed 6 bases, with 10 bases lying between them. CDR3 in DNA: TGTGCCAGCAGTTGGGGAGGGAATGGCTACACCTTC. Translation: CASSWGGNGYTF.

This chain joins TRBV10-2 and TRBJ1-2, with D maybe TRBD1 (6 bases). This CDR3 is 16 amino acids long. CDR1 WSHSY and CDR2 SAAADI come from the germline V gene. V lost 2 bases and J 0 bases, leaving 13 bases between the germline ends. The CDR3 loop is CASSETGMGANYGYTF. CDR3 DNA: TGCGCCAGCAGTGAGACAGGGATGGGAGCTAACTATGGCTACACCTTC.

The V call is TRBV7-2, the J call TRBJ2-7; D perhaps matches TRBD1 (6 bases). In germline, CDR1 is SGHTA, CDR2 FQGNSA. Between the trimmed V and J ends, which lost 5 bases and 3 bases, there was a span of 11 bases. This CDR3 has 13 residues. The CDR3 loop reads CASSPGQYYEQYF. Here the CDR3 DNA reads TGTGCCAGCAGCCCTGGACAGTACTACGAGCAGTACTTC.

The V and J genes are TRBV18 and TRBJ1-5; D uncertain. Germline CDR1 reads KGHSH; CDR2 reads LQKENI. The CDR3 runs 15 residues. The V end was cut by 4 bases, the J end by 4 bases, with 14 bases between. CDR3 sequence (DNA): TGTGCCAGCTCACTCGAACAGCTCAAGAATCAGCCCCAGCATTTT. Protein sequence: CASSLEQLKNQPQHF.

This rearrangement joins TRBV14 to TRBJ1-5; the D is unclear. V gave up 8 bases and J gave up 9 bases, with 11 bases separating them. The CDR3 covers 11 residues. Germline CDR1 and CDR2: SGHDN and FVKESK. The CDR3 DNA reads TGTGCCAGCGGTATGCTGGGGCCCCAGCATTTT. Translation gives CASGMLGPQHF.

The chain combines TRBV11-2 with TRBJ2-7; D uncertain. The CDR3 sequence is 12 residues long. Germline V gene lookup returns CDR1 SGHAT and CDR2 FQNNGV. V dropped 1 base and J dropped 3 bases, with 4 bases sitting between them. The CDR3 region is CASSLGVYEQYF. The CDR3 DNA sequence: TGTGCCAGCAGCTTAGGGGTCTACGAGCAGTACTTC.

The CDR3 loop reads CAISLDTISYEQYF. The CDR3 DNA sequence: TGTGCCATCAGCTTAGACACGATCTCCTACGAGCAGTACTTC. The rearrangement links TRBV10-3 to TRBJ2-7; D gene unclear. Germline loops: CDR1 ENHRY, CDR2 SYGVKD. V was clipped by 6 bases and J by 0 bases, with 12 bases between them. This CDR3 is 14 amino acids long.

The chain combines TRBV6-1 with TRBJ2-3, with unresolved D. The CDR3 covers 14 residues. Germline-derived CDR1 and CDR2 are MNHNS and SASEGT. Trimming pared 2 bases from V and 0 bases from J, leaving 6 bases between. CDR3 protein: CASSEKASTDTQYF. The CDR3, as DNA: TGTGCCAGCAGTGAAAAGGCTAGCACAGATACGCAGTATTTT.

The rearrangement uses TRBV13 and TRBJ2-5, with D tentatively TRBD2 (5 bases). Looked up from germline, CDR1 is PRHDT and CDR2 is FYEKMQ (reference sequence). CDR3 length: 13 amino acids. V was shortened by 5 bases and J by 0 bases, with 7 bases between the two germline ends. CDR3 region: CASSQADQETQYF. The CDR3 DNA reads TGTGCCAGCAGCCAAGCGGACCAAGAGACCCAGTACTTC.